This TCR beta chain was obtained from a study of OX40 agonist ivuxolimab in advanced cancers. TCRdb's table, derived via immunoSEQ multiplex PCR, lists solely in-frame clones and lacks some. Of around 68,000 clones listed, around 86% are singletons. The CDR3 totals 16 residues. Trimming pared 5 bases from V and 0 bases from J, leaving 15 bases between. Germline V gives CDR1 LGHNA, CDR2 YNFKEQ. The count of this clone is one. This chain links TRBV4-2 with TRBJ2-3, with D perhaps matching TRBD1 (5 bases). The source material was CD4+ or CD8+ T cells sorted from blood, sampled in a trial of the OX40 agonist ivuxolimab. This clonotype originated in an adult with an advanced solid tumor such as melanoma, head and neck, liver or kidney cancer. CDR3 sequence: CASSSLWGTSTDTQYF. DNA of the CDR3: TGTGCCAGCAGCTCGTTGTGGGGCACTAGCACAGATACGCAGTATTTT.